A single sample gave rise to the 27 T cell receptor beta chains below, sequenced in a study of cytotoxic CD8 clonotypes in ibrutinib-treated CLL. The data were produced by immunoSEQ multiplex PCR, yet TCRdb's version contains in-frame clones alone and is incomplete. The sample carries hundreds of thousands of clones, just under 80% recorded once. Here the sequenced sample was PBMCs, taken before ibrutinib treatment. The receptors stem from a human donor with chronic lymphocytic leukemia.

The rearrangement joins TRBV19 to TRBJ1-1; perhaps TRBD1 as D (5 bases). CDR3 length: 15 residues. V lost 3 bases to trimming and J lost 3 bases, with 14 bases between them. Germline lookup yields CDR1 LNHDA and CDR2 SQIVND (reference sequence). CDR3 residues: CASSIRRGPDTEAFF. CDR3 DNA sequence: TGTGCCAGTAGTATCCGGAGGGGTCCTGACACTGAAGCTTTCTTT. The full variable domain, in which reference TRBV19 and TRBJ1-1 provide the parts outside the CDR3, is DGGITQSPKYLFRKEGQNVTLSCEQNLNHDAMYWYRQDPGQGLRLIYYSQIVNDFQKGDIAEGYSVSREKKESFPLTVTSAQKNPTAFYLCASSIRRGPDTEAFFGQGTRLTVV.

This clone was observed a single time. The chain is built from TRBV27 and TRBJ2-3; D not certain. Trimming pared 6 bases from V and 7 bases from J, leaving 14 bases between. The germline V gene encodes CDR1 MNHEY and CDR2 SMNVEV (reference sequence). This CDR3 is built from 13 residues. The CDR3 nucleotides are TGTGCCAGCAGCCCTACCCCCGGATATACGCAGTATTTT. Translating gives CASSPTPGYTQYF.

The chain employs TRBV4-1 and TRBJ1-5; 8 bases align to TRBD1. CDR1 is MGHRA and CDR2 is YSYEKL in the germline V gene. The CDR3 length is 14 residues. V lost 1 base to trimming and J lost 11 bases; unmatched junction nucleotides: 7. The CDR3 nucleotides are TGCGCCAGCAGCCAAGGACAGGGGTCCTACTCCCAGCATTTT. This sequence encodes CASSQGQGSYSQHF.

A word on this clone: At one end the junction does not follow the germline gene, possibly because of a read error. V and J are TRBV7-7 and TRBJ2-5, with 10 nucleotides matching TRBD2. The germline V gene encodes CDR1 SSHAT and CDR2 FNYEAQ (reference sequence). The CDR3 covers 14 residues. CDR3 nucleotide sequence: TGTGCTAGCAGCCCCTTGACTAGCGGGGAGACCCAGTACTTC. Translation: CASSPLTSGETQYF.

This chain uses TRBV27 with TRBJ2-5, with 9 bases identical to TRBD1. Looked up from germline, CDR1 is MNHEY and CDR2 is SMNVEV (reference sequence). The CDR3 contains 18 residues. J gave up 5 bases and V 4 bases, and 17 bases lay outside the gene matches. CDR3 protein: CASSSQRQGVGMWETQYF. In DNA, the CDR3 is TGTGCCAGCAGTTCCCAGAGACAGGGGGTGGGGATGTGGGAGACCCAGTACTTC.

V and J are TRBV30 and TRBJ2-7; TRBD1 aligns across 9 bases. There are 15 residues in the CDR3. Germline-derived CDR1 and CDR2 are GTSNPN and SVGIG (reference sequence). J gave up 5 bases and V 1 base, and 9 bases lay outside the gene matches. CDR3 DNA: TGTGCCTGGAGTGCAACAGGGGGCCCACGGGACGAGCAGTACTTC. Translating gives CAWSATGGPRDEQYF.

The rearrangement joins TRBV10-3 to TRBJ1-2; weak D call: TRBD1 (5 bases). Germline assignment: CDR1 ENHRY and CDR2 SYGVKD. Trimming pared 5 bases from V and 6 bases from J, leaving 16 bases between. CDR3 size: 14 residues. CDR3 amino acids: CAISPGTGGHGYTF. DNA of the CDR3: TGTGCCATCAGTCCCGGGACGGGGGGTCATGGCTACACCTTC.

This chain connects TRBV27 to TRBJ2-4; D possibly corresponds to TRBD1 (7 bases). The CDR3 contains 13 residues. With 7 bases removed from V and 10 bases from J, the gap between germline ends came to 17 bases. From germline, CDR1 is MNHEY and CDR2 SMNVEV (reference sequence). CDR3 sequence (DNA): TGTGCCAGCATCGGAGGGGGCTCGGGGATTCAGTACTTC. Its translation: CASIGGGSGIQYF.

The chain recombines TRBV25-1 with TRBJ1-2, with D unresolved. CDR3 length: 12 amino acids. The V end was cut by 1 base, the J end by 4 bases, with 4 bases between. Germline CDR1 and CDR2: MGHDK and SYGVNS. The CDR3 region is CASSESFYGYTF. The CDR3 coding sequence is TGTGCCAGCAGTGAATCTTTCTATGGCTACACCTTC.

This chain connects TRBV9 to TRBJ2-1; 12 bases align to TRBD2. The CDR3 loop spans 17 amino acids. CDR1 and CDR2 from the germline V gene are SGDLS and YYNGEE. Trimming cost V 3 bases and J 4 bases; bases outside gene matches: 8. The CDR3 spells CASSARTSGAMYNEQFF. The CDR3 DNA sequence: TGTGCCAGCAGCGCACGGACTAGCGGGGCGATGTACAATGAGCAGTTCTTC.

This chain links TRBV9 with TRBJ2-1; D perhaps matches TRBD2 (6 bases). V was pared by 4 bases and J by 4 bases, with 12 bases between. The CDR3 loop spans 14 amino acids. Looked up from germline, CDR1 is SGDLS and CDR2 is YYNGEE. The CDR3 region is CASSRSSGYNEQFF. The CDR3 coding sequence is TGTGCCAGCAGCAGAAGTAGCGGTTACAATGAGCAGTTCTTC.

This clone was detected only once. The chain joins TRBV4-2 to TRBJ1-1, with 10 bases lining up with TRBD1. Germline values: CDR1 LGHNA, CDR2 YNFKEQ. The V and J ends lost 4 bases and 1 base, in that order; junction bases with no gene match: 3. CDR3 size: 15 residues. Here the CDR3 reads CASSRDRGPNTEAFF. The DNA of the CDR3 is TGTGCCAGCAGCCGGGACAGGGGACCGAACACTGAAGCTTTCTTT.

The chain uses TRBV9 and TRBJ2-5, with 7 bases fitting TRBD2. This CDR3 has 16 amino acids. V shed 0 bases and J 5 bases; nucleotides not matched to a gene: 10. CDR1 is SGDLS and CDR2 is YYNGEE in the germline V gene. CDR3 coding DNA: TGTGCCAGCAGCGTAGGTCTGCTAGCGGAGGGGGAGACCCAGTACTTC. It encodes CASSVGLLAEGETQYF.

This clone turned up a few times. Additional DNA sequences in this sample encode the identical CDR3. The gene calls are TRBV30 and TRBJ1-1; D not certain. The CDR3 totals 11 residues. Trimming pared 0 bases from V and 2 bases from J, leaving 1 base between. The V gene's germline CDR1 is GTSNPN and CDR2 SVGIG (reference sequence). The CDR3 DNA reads TGTGCCTGGAGTGTTAACACTGAAGCTTTCTTT. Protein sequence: CAWSVNTEAFF.

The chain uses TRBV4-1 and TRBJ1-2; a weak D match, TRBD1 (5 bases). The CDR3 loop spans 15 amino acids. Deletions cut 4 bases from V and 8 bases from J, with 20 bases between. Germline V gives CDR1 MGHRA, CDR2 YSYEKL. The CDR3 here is CASSRPTQGVGGYTF. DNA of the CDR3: TGCGCCAGCAGCCGACCAACGCAGGGTGTTGGCGGCTACACCTTC.

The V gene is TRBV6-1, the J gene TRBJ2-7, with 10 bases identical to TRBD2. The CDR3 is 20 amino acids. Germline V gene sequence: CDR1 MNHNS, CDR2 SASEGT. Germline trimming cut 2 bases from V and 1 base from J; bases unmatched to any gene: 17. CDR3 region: CASSEPWGGSSGRRSYEQYF. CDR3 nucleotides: TGTGCCAGCAGTGAACCTTGGGGCGGGTCTAGCGGGAGACGGTCCTACGAGCAGTACTTC.

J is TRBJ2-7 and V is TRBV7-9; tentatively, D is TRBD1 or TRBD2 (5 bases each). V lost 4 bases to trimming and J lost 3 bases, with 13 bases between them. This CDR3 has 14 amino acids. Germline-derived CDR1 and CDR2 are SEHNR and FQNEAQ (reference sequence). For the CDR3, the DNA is TGTGCCAGCAGCTCAACCGGGACGGGCTACGAGCAGTACTTC. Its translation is CASSSTGTGYEQYF.

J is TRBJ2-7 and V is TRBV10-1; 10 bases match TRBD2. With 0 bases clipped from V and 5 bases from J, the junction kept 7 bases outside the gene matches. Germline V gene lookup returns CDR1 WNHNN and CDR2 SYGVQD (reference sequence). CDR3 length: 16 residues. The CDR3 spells CASSESRAGGRNEQYF. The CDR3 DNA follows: TGCGCCAGCAGTGAGTCGAGAGCGGGAGGGAGGAACGAGCAGTACTTC.

DNA for the CDR3: TGTGCCAGCAGCAGGGGGACGGGAAACTATGGCTACACCTTC. Its translation is CASSRGTGNYGYTF. This chain joins TRBV7-2 and TRBJ1-2; tentative D call: TRBD1 (6 bases). V dropped 5 bases and J dropped 2 bases, with 12 bases sitting between them. The CDR3 contains 14 residues. Germline values: CDR1 SGHTA, CDR2 FQGNSA.

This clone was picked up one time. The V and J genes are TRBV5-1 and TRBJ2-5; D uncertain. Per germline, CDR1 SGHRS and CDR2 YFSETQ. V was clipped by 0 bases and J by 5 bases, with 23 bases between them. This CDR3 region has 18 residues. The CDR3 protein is CASSLALSLGFKIETQYF. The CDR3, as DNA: TGCGCCAGCAGCTTGGCCCTCTCGTTGGGTTTTAAGATTGAGACCCAGTACTTC. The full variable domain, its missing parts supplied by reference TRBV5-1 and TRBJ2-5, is KAGVTQTPRYLIKTRGQQVTLSCSPISGHRSVSWYQQTPGQGLQFLFEYFSETQRNKGNFPGRFSGRQFSNSRSEMNVSTLELGDSALYLCASSLALSLGFKIETQYFGPGTRLLVL.

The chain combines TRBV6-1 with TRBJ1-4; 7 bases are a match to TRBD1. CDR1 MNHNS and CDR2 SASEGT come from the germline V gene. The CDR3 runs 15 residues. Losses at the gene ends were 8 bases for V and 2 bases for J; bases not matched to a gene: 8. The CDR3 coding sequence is TGTGCCAGCCTCGAGACAGGGCACACTAATGAAAAACTGTTTTTT. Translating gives CASLETGHTNEKLFF.

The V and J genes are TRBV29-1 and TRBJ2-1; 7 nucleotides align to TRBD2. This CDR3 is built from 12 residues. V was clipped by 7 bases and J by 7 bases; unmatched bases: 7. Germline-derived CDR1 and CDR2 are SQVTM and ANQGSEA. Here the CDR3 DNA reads TGCAGCGCTTCGGGAGGCCGTAATGAGCAGTTCTTC. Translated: CSASGGRNEQFF.

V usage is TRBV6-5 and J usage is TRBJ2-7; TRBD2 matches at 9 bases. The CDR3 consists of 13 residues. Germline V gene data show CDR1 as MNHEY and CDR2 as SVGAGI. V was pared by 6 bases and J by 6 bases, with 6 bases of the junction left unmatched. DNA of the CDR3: TGTGCCAGCAGAACAACTAGCGGGCCCGAGCAGTACTTC. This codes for CASRTTSGPEQYF.

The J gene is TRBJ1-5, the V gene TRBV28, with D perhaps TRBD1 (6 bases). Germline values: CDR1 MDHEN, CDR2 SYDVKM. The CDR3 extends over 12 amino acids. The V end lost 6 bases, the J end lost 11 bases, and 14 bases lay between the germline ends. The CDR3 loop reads CASSSARGTQHF. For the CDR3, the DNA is TGTGCCAGCAGCTCAGCCAGGGGTACCCAGCATTTT.

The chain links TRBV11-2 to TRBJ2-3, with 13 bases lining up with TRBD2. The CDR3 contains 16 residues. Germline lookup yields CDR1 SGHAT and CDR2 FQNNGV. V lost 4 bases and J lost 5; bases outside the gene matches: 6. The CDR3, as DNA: TGTGCCAGCAGCTCCGGACTAGCGGGAGCCGAAGATACGCAGTATTTT. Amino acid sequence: CASSSGLAGAEDTQYF.

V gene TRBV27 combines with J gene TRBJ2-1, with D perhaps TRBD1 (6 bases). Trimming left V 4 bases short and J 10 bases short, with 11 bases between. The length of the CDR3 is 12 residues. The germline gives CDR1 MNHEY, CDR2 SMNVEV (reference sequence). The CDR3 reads CASSSDSGEQFF. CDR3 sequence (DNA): TGTGCCAGCAGTTCGGACAGTGGAGAGCAGTTCTTC.

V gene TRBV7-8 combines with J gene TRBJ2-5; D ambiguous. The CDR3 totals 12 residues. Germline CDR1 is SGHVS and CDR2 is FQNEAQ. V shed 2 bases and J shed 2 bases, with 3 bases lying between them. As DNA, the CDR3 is TGTGCCAGCAGCTTATTTCAAGAGACCCAGTACTTC. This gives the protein CASSLFQETQYF.